This TCR beta chain was documented in a study of shared clonotypes between healthy human individuals (dated by TCRdb to 2019 to 2021). Concerning the study at large: A few men and two women, aged 18 to 49 years, made up the cohort. For each donor, CD4 naive and CD4 memory were each given three plates, CD8 naive was given two plates, and CD8 memory was given one plate. The study deeply sequenced blood TCR repertoires of several healthy adults to estimate repertoire size and the extent of clonotype sharing between individuals. To increase sequencing depth and limit assay-specific biases, different laboratories used diverse techniques to prepare libraries and sequence TCR repertoires. Leukapheresis yielded between about 0.9 and 9.5 billion PBMCs per donor.

The paper's findings and limits, for the study overall: Sampling was restricted to blood, and TCR repertoires in tissue are likely to differ from TCR repertoires in blood. The small number of donors limited the genetic and exposure-history diversity represented. Naive subsets generally had larger estimated clonotype richness than memory subsets. When a handful of donors were compared, the shared fraction of clonotypes was about 5% for naive CD4, more than 3% for naive CD8, more than 2% for memory CD4, and around 0.37% for memory CD8. Even with the large sequencing depth, rarefaction of the sorted-subset datasets indicated that sequencing was incomplete. Clonotypes shared by all four sorted-subset donors showed higher generation probabilities than non-shared clonotypes. Based on pairwise subsampling, the degree of clonotype sharing among donors was expected to be affected by sequencing depth.

Using the deep immunoSEQ assay, TCR CDR3 regions were amplified from genomic DNA by multiplex PCR. Extracted genomic DNA from each cell subset was spread evenly across all wells of several immunoSEQ 96-well plates, with each plate serving as a replicate. For sorted subsets, each replicate PCR was loaded with about 0.2 ug genomic DNA, equivalent to 25,000 to 35,000 T cell genomes. Purified libraries were measured with a Qubit 3.0 fluorometer, size-checked on a Bioanalyzer 2100, and measured again with the KAPA Library Quantification kit. Every immunoSEQ 96-well plate was sequenced on a separate single-read 150-cycle Illumina NextSeq 550 flow cell. In the paper's pipeline: Because only junctional sequences without quality scores were contained in the immunoSEQ output, filtering matching that applied to full-length reads could not be performed. To assign V/J genes and CDR3, sequences were annotated against IMGT germline references using PyIR, a Python wrapper for IgBLAST v1.9. Reads with weak V/J assignments (E-value above 1e-6), missing CDR3, stop codons, out-of-frame junctions, or ambiguous translated residues were removed. A V3J clonotype was defined by an identical inferred V gene, J gene, and CDR3 amino acid sequence. Percentage overlap between repertoires was computed as shared unique clonotypes divided by the size of the smaller repertoire. Three approaches were used to assess repertoire richness: RTK rarefaction, the Chao1 estimator, and Recon v2.1 estimates of unobserved clonotypes. Generation probabilities for all TCRbeta clonotypes obtained by the gDNA method from a handful of donors were computed using OLGA. TCRdb carries this immuneACCESS record with in-frame sequences only. Its versions omit some clonotypes, under half of them owing to an unresolved V gene in the studies checked, with the rest unexplained. That table furnishes V, J and clone size, whereas the DNA furnished D and trimming. The table for this sample lists about 2,200,000 clones; roughly 91% of them were counted only once. Of the sample, approximately 1.7% falls within the top ten clones.

Turning to this clone: What this receptor recognizes is not known. No much larger clonotype is one base removed from it; base qualities were not supplied.

CD8 naive samples were obtained by positive selection for CCR7 among CD45RO-negative cells, yielding a CD45RA+CCR7+ population from which TemRA cells were excluded. Donors were healthy HIV-negative adults with no recently reported acute infections or vaccinations. Every donor was a Caucasian adult living in Nashville, Tennessee, USA. Blood was collected by leukapheresis, and PBMCs were isolated by Ficoll-Histopaque density gradient centrifugation and then cryopreserved in liquid nitrogen vapor phase. Purity and quantity of every magnetically sorted T cell population were checked by analytical flow cytometry. Each sorted fraction had its genomic DNA isolated and then quantified by UV absorbance on a Nanodrop 2000c. The germline V gene specifies SGHTA as CDR1 and FQGNSA as CDR2. V gives up 2 bases and J gives up 2 bases, and the segment between their germline ends measures 7 bases. Including the terminal cysteine and phenylalanine, the CDR3 comprises 13 residues. Only CDR3 DNA remains: 39 bases, in frame from the first base.

Specimen: naive CD8+ T cells from PBMCs. The cell subset or site label, read with the paper, signifies: CD45RA+CCR7+. The rearrangement joined TRBV7-2 to TRBJ2-7, with no D gene named confidently. The receptor was isolated from a young man in good health. Some clones in this sample may be carry-over from other donors' samples. The CDR3 has the sequence CASSLRRAYEQYF. The DNA sequence is TGTGCCAGCAGCTTACGAAGGGCCTACGAGCAGTACTTC.